The 27 T cell receptor beta chains in this list originate from one sample, sequenced in a study of T cell responses to AZD1222 COVID-19 vaccine. TCRdb's table, derived via immunoSEQ multiplex PCR, lists solely in-frame clones and lacks some. The data hold roughly 97,000 clones, with over 70% observed a single time. Sequencing was performed on peripheral blood, taken on day 0 of AZD1222 vaccination. These TCRs come from an adult in good health.

V is TRBV7-3 and J is TRBJ1-2; tentatively, D is TRBD1 (6 bases). Per the germline V gene, CDR1 is SGHTA and CDR2 is FQGTGA. This CDR3 has 14 residues. V was cut by 2 bases and J by 8 bases, with 15 bases left in between. The CDR3 loop is CASSLSRGDHGYTF. CDR3 coding DNA: TGTGCCAGCAGCTTATCCAGGGGAGATCACGGCTACACCTTC.

This chain connects TRBV21-1 to TRBJ1-6. TRBV21-1 corresponds to a pseudogene. The CDR3 contains 13 residues. The CDR3 DNA follows: TGTGCCAGCAGCAGGGGAGGCCGTGATCCCCTCCACTTT. Amino acid sequence: CASSRGGRDPLHF.

The chain is built from TRBV19 and TRBJ1-1; a weak D match, TRBD1 (6 bases). Germline CDR1 reads LNHDA; CDR2 reads SQIVND (reference sequence). Trimming removed 0 bases at V and 4 bases at J, with 18 bases between. The CDR3 totals 17 residues. The CDR3 sequence: CASSIDPRQAMGTEAFF. The CDR3 nucleotides read TGTGCCAGTAGTATAGACCCTCGACAGGCCATGGGCACTGAAGCTTTCTTT.

The rearrangement uses TRBV21-1 and TRBJ1-6. TRBV21-1 is a listed pseudogene. This CDR3 is 18 amino acids long. The CDR3 loop is CASSKEGVESSYNSPLHF. The CDR3 nucleotides read TGTGCCAGCAGCAAAGAGGGCGTTGAGAGCTCCTATAATTCACCCCTCCACTTT.

The rearrangement links TRBV30 to TRBJ1-4, with TRBD1 matching 8 bases. Germline CDR1 and CDR2: GTSNPN and SVGIG (reference sequence). V gave up 3 bases and J gave up 5 bases; unmatched junction bases: 5. The CDR3 extends over 14 amino acids. CDR3 nucleotides: TGTGCCTGGAGGGGAGGGACAGGCAATGAAAAACTGTTTTTT. This sequence encodes CAWRGGTGNEKLFF. The full variable domain, its missing parts supplied by reference TRBV30 and TRBJ1-4, is SQTIHQWPATLVQPVGSPLSLECTVEGTSNPNLYWYRQAAGRGLQLLFYSVGIGQISSEVPQNLSASRPQDRQFILSSKKLLLSDSGFYLCAWRGGTGNEKLFFGSGTQLSVL.

The rearrangement uses TRBV28 and TRBJ1-3; D is unresolved. Germline assignment: CDR1 MDHEN and CDR2 SYDVKM. There are 15 residues in the CDR3. V lost 8 bases and J lost 0, with 14 bases in between. The CDR3 coding sequence is TGTGCCAGCCTGAACTCATACAGCTCTGGAAACACCATATATTTT. It codes for CASLNSYSSGNTIYF.

The J gene is TRBJ1-5, the V gene TRBV6-5; possibly TRBD1 for D (6 bases). V lost 5 bases, J lost 3 bases, and 14 bases lay in between. The length of the CDR3 is 15 residues. Germline V gene lookup returns CDR1 MNHEY and CDR2 SVGAGI. The CDR3 loop is CASSPQGGPNQPQHF. CDR3 nucleotides: TGTGCCAGCAGTCCTCAAGGGGGTCCCAATCAGCCCCAGCATTTT.

The CDR3 nucleotides read TGCAGCGTTGAAGATGGTGGCTGGCGCGACTACAATGAGCAGTTCTTC. Protein: CSVEDGGWRDYNEQFF. V and J are TRBV29-1 and TRBJ2-1; no firm D call. The germline CDR1 and CDR2 sequences are SQVTM and ANQGSEA. The CDR3 is 16 amino acids. Between the trimmed V and J ends, which lost 0 bases and 3 bases, there was a span of 15 bases.

This chain connects TRBV5-1 to TRBJ1-1; D uncertain. Trimming shortened V by 6 bases and J by 4 bases, and 13 bases separated the two germline ends. The CDR3 runs to 13 residues. In germline, CDR1 is SGHRS, CDR2 YFSETQ. CDR3 in amino acids: CASTGGTGTEAFF. The CDR3 DNA reads TGCGCCAGCACGGGAGGAACGGGCACTGAAGCTTTCTTT.

The rearrangement links TRBV7-6 to TRBJ1-1, with a tentative D call TRBD1 (5 bases). Germline V CDR1 and CDR2: SGHVS, FNYEAQ. V lost 5 bases and J lost 10, with 17 bases in between. This CDR3 has 13 amino acids. As DNA, the CDR3 is TGTGCCAGCAGCATCGACTCAGGGTTTGGAGCTTTCTTT. This translates into CASSIDSGFGAFF.

The chain recombines TRBV7-2 with TRBJ2-1, with TRBD2 matching 10 bases. V trimming: 8 bases; J trimming: 6 bases; junction bases outside the gene matches: 4. This CDR3 contains 13 residues. Germline lookup yields CDR1 SGHTA and CDR2 FQGNSA. The CDR3 DNA follows: TGTGCCAGCCGGCTAGCGGGAGTCAATGAGCAGTTCTTC. It is translated as CASRLAGVNEQFF.

The J gene is TRBJ1-5, the V gene TRBV19; D call uncertain. The V gene lost 6 bases and the J gene lost 3 bases, with 21 bases spanning the gap. CDR3 length equals 17 residues. Germline CDR1 reads LNHDA; CDR2 reads SQIVND (reference sequence). DNA for the CDR3: TGTGCCAGTAGCCGCATAGACCTCACCTATTACAATCAGCCCCAGCATTTT. Translation: CASSRIDLTYYNQPQHF.

The V call is TRBV28, the J call TRBJ2-1; 7 bases are shared with TRBD2. This CDR3 region has 18 residues. Germline CDR1 reads MDHEN; CDR2 reads SYDVKM. Trimming took 2 bases from V and 2 from J; bases not matched to a gene: 12. This CDR3 is CASSLRNMGRGPYNEQFF. The DNA of the CDR3 is TGTGCCAGCAGTTTACGTAACATGGGGAGGGGCCCCTACAATGAGCAGTTCTTC.

The V call is TRBV19, the J call TRBJ1-6, with D possibly TRBD1 on 5 matching bases. The CDR3 totals 13 residues. Trimming shortened V by 7 bases and J by 8 bases, and 12 bases separated the two germline ends. Germline CDR1 LNHDA, CDR2 SQIVND (reference sequence). This chain's CDR3 is CASKGQLYSPLHF. Written as DNA, the CDR3 is TGTGCCAGTAAGGGGCAGCTCTATTCACCCCTCCACTTT.

This CDR3 is CASSPDRANEQYF. Written as DNA, the CDR3 is TGTGCCAGCAGCCCGGACAGGGCGAACGAGCAGTACTTC. This chain connects TRBV6-5 to TRBJ2-7; TRBD1 matches 8 bases. Per germline, CDR1 MNHEY and CDR2 SVGAGI. V dropped 6 bases and J dropped 5; count of bases not matched to a gene: 6. The CDR3 runs 13 residues.

This clone was picked up one time. The V and J genes are TRBV9 and TRBJ2-5; a possible D gene is TRBD1 (5 bases). V lost 2 bases, J lost 4 bases, and 12 bases lay in between. Germline CDR1 is SGDLS and CDR2 is YYNGEE. The CDR3 extends over 14 amino acids. This CDR3 is CASSVGAGRETQYF. In DNA, the CDR3 is TGTGCCAGCAGCGTTGGGGCAGGGCGAGAGACCCAGTACTTC.

This clone was counted only a few times. The rearrangement links TRBV18 to TRBJ2-1; 15 nucleotides line up with TRBD2. Germline V CDR1 and CDR2: KGHSH, LQKENI. The V gene end was trimmed by 4 bases and the J gene end by 6 bases; junction bases not matched to a gene: 4. CDR3 length: 16 amino acids. The CDR3 sequence: CASSRRGLAGGNEQFF. The CDR3 region has the DNA TGTGCCAGCTCACGTAGGGGACTAGCGGGGGGCAATGAGCAGTTCTTC.

This rearrangement joins TRBV7-9 to TRBJ1-5; D remains ambiguous. There are 15 residues in the CDR3. V lost 5 bases, J lost 2 bases, and 13 bases lay in between. CDR1 and CDR2 from the germline V gene are SEHNR and FQNEAQ (reference sequence). The CDR3, as DNA: TGTGCCAGCAGCCCCCAAGGCGGGGGCAATCAGCCCCAGCATTTT. Protein product: CASSPQGGGNQPQHF.

The chain couples TRBV25-1 to TRBJ2-7; no clear D. The CDR3 is 14 amino acids. Germline values: CDR1 MGHDK, CDR2 SYGVNS. The ends were cut back, 4 bases at V and 0 bases at J, with 10 bases in the middle. The CDR3 DNA is TGTGCCAGCAGTGGAGTTGGGTTCTCCTACGAGCAGTACTTC. It translates to CASSGVGFSYEQYF.

The chain couples TRBV5-1 to TRBJ2-7, with D possibly matching TRBD1 (6 bases). V was pared by 6 bases and J by 3 bases, with 19 bases between. Germline lookup yields CDR1 SGHRS and CDR2 YFSETQ. CDR3 length: 15 amino acids. The CDR3 protein is CASTQGQGWVYEQYF. The CDR3 DNA sequence: TGCGCCAGCACCCAAGGCCAGGGGTGGGTCTACGAGCAGTACTTC.

The CDR3 DNA follows: TGTGCCAGCAGCCGCGAGGGGGCCGGGTTGGTGAACACTGAAGCTTTCTTT. It encodes CASSREGAGLVNTEAFF. The chain joins TRBV9 to TRBJ1-1, with 7 nucleotides matching TRBD1. The CDR3 has 17 residues. The trim removed 4 bases at V and 0 bases at J, leaving 12 bases unmatched. The germline gives CDR1 SGDLS, CDR2 YYNGEE.

V and J are TRBV6-2 or TRBV6-3 and TRBJ1-2; tentative D call: TRBD1 (5 bases). CDR3 length: 15 amino acids. V shed 4 bases and J shed 8 bases, with 20 bases lying between them. The V gene's germline CDR1 is MNHEY and CDR2 SVGEGT. The CDR3 spells CASSSPGGTVIGYTF. Written as DNA, the CDR3 is TGTGCCAGCAGTTCCCCCGGGGGGACGGTGATCGGCTACACCTTC.

This clone was counted once. CDR3 nucleotides: TGTGCCAGCAGCGCAGTGGGGCACGCCTCCCTCACCGGGGAGCTGTTTTTT. Protein sequence: CASSAVGHASLTGELFF. This chain links TRBV9 with TRBJ2-2, with TRBD1 as a possible D gene (5 bases). Deletions cut 3 bases from V and 4 bases from J, with 19 bases between. Germline CDR1 and CDR2: SGDLS and YYNGEE. The CDR3 has 17 residues.

For the CDR3, the DNA is TGCGCCAGCAGTCAATCGTGGGGACAACGGCCCCGAAACAATGAGCAGTTCTTC. Its protein is CASSQSWGQRPRNNEQFF. The chain links TRBV23-1 to TRBJ2-1; possibly TRBD1 for D (6 bases). TRBV23-1 carries the ORF label, with uncertain function. Trimming stripped 0 bases from V and 5 bases from J, with 20 bases between. The CDR3 runs to 18 residues.

The chain employs TRBV6-2 or TRBV6-3 and TRBJ2-7; 11 positions match TRBD1. Germline values: CDR1 MNHEY, CDR2 SVGEGT. J gave up 4 bases and V 3 bases, and 2 bases lay outside the gene matches. The CDR3 is made up of 14 amino acids. CDR3 residues: CASSYGTGGYEQYF. The DNA for the CDR3 is TGTGCCAGCAGTTATGGGACAGGGGGGTACGAGCAGTACTTC.

The chain links TRBV5-5 to TRBJ2-6; D is uncertain. V lost 4 bases, J lost 0 bases, and 8 bases lay in between. CDR1 is SGHKS and CDR2 is YYEKEE in the germline V gene (reference sequence). CDR3 length: 15 amino acids. CDR3 amino acids: CASSPYSSGANVLTF. The CDR3 DNA follows: TGTGCCAGCAGCCCCTACAGCTCTGGGGCCAACGTCCTGACTTTC. The whole variable domain, filled in from reference TRBV5-5 and TRBJ2-6, reads DAGVTQSPTHLIKTRGQQVTLRCSPISGHKSVSWYQQVLGQGPQFIFQYYEKEERGRGNFPDRFSARQFPNYSSELNVNALLLGDSALYLCASSPYSSGANVLTFGAGSRLTVL.

This chain connects TRBV10-3 to TRBJ1-5, with 9 bases identical to TRBD1. The CDR3 length is 20 residues. Germline values: CDR1 ENHRY, CDR2 SYGVKD. Germline trimming cut 3 bases from V and 3 bases from J; bases unmatched to any gene: 18. For the CDR3, the DNA is TGTGCCATCAGTGATGGGGGGACAGGGAGCCCCTATGAGGACAATCAGCCCCAGCATTTT. Translated, it gives CAISDGGTGSPYEDNQPQHF.